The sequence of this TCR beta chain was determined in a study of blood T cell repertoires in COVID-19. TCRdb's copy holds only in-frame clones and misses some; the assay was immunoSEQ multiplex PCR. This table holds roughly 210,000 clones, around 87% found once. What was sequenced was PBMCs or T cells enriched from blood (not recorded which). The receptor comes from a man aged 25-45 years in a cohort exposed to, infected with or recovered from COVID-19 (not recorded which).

CDR3 loop: CASGLWGVGYNEQFF. The CDR3, as DNA: TGTGCCAGTGGGCTATGGGGAGTGGGTTACAATGAGCAGTTCTTC. The chain combines TRBV19 with TRBJ2-1; D might be TRBD2 (5 bases). CDR1 LNHDA and CDR2 SQIVND come from the germline V gene (reference sequence). Trimming stripped 8 bases from V and 4 bases from J, with 18 bases between. CDR3 size: 15 residues.